This T cell receptor beta chain was identified in a study of blood T cell repertoires in COVID-19. Study-level background: Sources were T cells, B-cell-depleted T cells, or PBMCs; the material itself was cDNA or gDNA.

This clone was detected a few times. In the original processing: Estimates of nucleated cell counts were drawn from the amplification of reference gene primers. The table came from immunoSEQ multiplex PCR; TCRdb's copy has only in-frame clones and leaves some out. That table gives V, J and clone size, and the DNA gave D and trimming. The table lists under 300,000 clones, roughly four fifths of them singletons. CDR1 and CDR2 from the germline V gene are KGHSH and LQKENI. The CDR3 sequence is 16 residues long. V lost 6 bases to trimming and J lost 1 base, with 16 bases between them. This TCR derives from a woman aged 60-75 years with active or convalescent COVID-19. The chain carries TRBV18 and TRBJ2-4; TRBD1 might be the D (6 bases). What was sequenced was peripheral blood. The CDR3 reads CASSLQGRGAKNIQYF. The CDR3 bases are TGTGCCAGCTCTCTCCAGGGGCGAGGGGCCAAAAACATTCAGTACTTC.